A selection of T cell receptor beta chains follows, all from one sample in a study of glioma-infiltrating T cells. TCRdb re-analysed the multiplex PCR reads in MiXCR, keeping a single row per CDR3 protein. Of about 400,000 distinct CDR3 sequences in the sample, roughly 41% were seen once. Sequencing was carried out using glioma tissue, nonneoplastic brain tissue, or PBMCs (not recorded which). The receptors originated from a human donor with low-grade glioma or glioblastoma, undergoing nonglioma brain surgery, or in good health (not recorded which). Both conserved end residues are part of each CDR3. A D gene is named only where the DNA matches it firmly. Clone size is given for some rows only: seen once, a few or many times, or a class if the clone is expanded.

d_call: NA
j_call: TRBJ1-5
clone_size: NA
v_call: TRBV7-6
cdr3_length: 15
cdr3_aa: CASSLEEFSNKPQHF
cdr3_nt: TGTGCCAGCAGCTTAGAAGAGTTCAGCAATAAGCCCCAGCATTTT

d_call: NA
j_call: TRBJ2-1
clone_size: few
v_call: TRBV5-1
cdr3_length: 15
cdr3_aa: CASSLVPLNYNEQFF
cdr3_nt: TGCGCCAGCAGCTTGGTGCCCCTCAACTACAATGAGCAGTTCTTC

d_call: NA
j_call: TRBJ1-1
clone_size: few
v_call: TRBV24-1
cdr3_length: 16
cdr3_aa: CATSEPGRRTNTEAFF
cdr3_nt: TGTGCCACCAGTGAACCCGGACGACGGACGAACACTGAAGCTTTCTTT

d_call: NA
j_call: TRBJ2-3
clone_size: NA
v_call: TRBV7-9
cdr3_length: 16
cdr3_aa: CASSSHEGYSTDTQYF
cdr3_nt: TGTGCCAGCAGCTCGCATGAGGGATATAGCACAGATACGCAGTATTTT

d_call: NA
j_call: TRBJ2-2
clone_size: NA
v_call: TRBV6-6
cdr3_length: 16
cdr3_aa: CASNRDRPAFTGELFF
cdr3_nt: TGTGCCAGCAATCGCGACAGGCCCGCTTTCACCGGGGAGCTGTTTTTT

d_call: NA
j_call: TRBJ1-2
clone_size: NA
v_call: TRBV3-1
cdr3_length: 15
cdr3_aa: CASSQGAKGGYGYTF
cdr3_nt: TGTGCCAGCAGCCAAGGGGCCAAGGGGGGATATGGCTACACCTTC

d_call: NA
j_call: TRBJ2-1
clone_size: few
v_call: TRBV27
cdr3_length: 13
cdr3_aa: CASSFDSYNEQFF
cdr3_nt: TGTGCCAGCAGTTTCGACTCCTACAATGAGCAGTTCTTC

d_call: TRBD2
j_call: TRBJ2-1
clone_size: many
v_call: TRBV6-5
cdr3_length: 15
cdr3_aa: CASSYYGLAGDEQFF
cdr3_nt: TGTGCCAGCAGTTACTATGGACTAGCGGGAGATGAGCAGTTCTTC

d_call: NA
j_call: TRBJ1-1
clone_size: NA
v_call: TRBV3-1
cdr3_length: 13
cdr3_aa: CASSPPTNTEAFF
cdr3_nt: TGTGCCAGCAGCCCCCCCACGAACACTGAAGCTTTCTTT

d_call: NA
j_call: TRBJ2-3
clone_size: few
v_call: TRBV6-4
cdr3_length: 16
cdr3_aa: CASSPDPSQGTDTQYF
cdr3_nt: TGTGCCAGCAGTCCAGATCCATCCCAAGGAACAGATACGCAGTATTTT

d_call: TRBD2
j_call: TRBJ2-7
clone_size: NA
v_call: TRBV20-1
cdr3_length: 13
cdr3_aa: CSASGGRKYEQYF
cdr3_nt: TGCAGTGCTAGCGGCGGGAGAAAATACGAGCAGTACTTC

d_call: NA
j_call: TRBJ1-1
clone_size: NA
v_call: TRBV29-1
cdr3_length: 12
cdr3_aa: CSVARGTHEAFF
cdr3_nt: TGCAGCGTTGCCCGGGGTACCCATGAAGCTTTCTTT

d_call: NA
j_call: TRBJ2-7
clone_size: NA
v_call: TRBV27
cdr3_length: 13
cdr3_aa: CASNLGETYEQYF
cdr3_nt: TGTGCCAGCAATTTGGGAGAAACCTACGAGCAGTACTTC

d_call: TRBD2
j_call: TRBJ2-7
clone_size: few
v_call: TRBV20-1
cdr3_length: 15
cdr3_aa: CSARDLLAEWYEQYF
cdr3_nt: TGCAGTGCTAGGGACCTACTAGCGGAGTGGTACGAGCAGTACTTC

d_call: NA
j_call: TRBJ2-1
clone_size: few
v_call: TRBV11-3
cdr3_length: 14
cdr3_aa: CASSSDRDTSEQFF
cdr3_nt: TGTGCCAGCAGCTCCGACCGGGACACGTCAGAGCAGTTCTTC

d_call: TRBD1
j_call: TRBJ1-2
clone_size: few
v_call: TRBV7-9
cdr3_length: 14
cdr3_aa: CASSLQGAIYGYTF
cdr3_nt: TGTGCCAGCAGCTTACAGGGGGCGATATATGGCTACACCTTC

d_call: NA
j_call: TRBJ2-1
clone_size: few
v_call: TRBV20-1
cdr3_length: 13
cdr3_aa: CSARDRVLNEQFF
cdr3_nt: TGCAGTGCTAGAGATCGGGTACTGAATGAGCAGTTCTTC

d_call: NA
j_call: TRBJ1-5
clone_size: NA
v_call: TRBV6-5
cdr3_length: 12
cdr3_aa: CASSELKKTQHF
cdr3_nt: TGTGCCAGCAGTGAACTAAAGAAGACCCAGCATTTT

d_call: NA
j_call: TRBJ2-3
clone_size: NA
v_call: TRBV3-1
cdr3_length: 15
cdr3_aa: CASSPLGVIPDTQYF
cdr3_nt: TGTGCCAGCAGCCCCCTCGGGGTAATCCCAGATACGCAGTATTTT

d_call: NA
j_call: TRBJ1-4
clone_size: NA
v_call: TRBV6-1
cdr3_length: 15
cdr3_aa: CASRTLRGGNEKLFF
cdr3_nt: TGTGCCAGCAGAACCTTACGAGGGGGGAATGAAAAACTGTTTTTT

d_call: TRBD2
j_call: TRBJ2-7
clone_size: few
v_call: TRBV28
cdr3_length: 17
cdr3_aa: CASSGGTSGSDYYEQYF
cdr3_nt: TGTGCCAGCAGTGGAGGGACTAGCGGGAGTGATTACTACGAGCAGTACTTC

d_call: TRBD1
j_call: TRBJ1-1
clone_size: NA
v_call: TRBV28
cdr3_length: 13
cdr3_aa: CASAPGQGFQAFF
cdr3_nt: TGTGCCAGCGCCCCGGGACAGGGGTTTCAAGCTTTCTTT

d_call: TRBD2
j_call: TRBJ2-1
clone_size: NA
v_call: TRBV6-2/TRBV6-3
cdr3_length: 12
cdr3_aa: CASSRLAGDLFF
cdr3_nt: TGTGCCAGCAGCCGACTAGCGGGAGACCTTTTCTTC

d_call: NA
j_call: TRBJ2-1
clone_size: many
v_call: TRBV7-2
cdr3_length: 12
cdr3_aa: CASSFAHNEQFF
cdr3_nt: TGTGCCAGCAGCTTTGCCCACAATGAGCAGTTCTTC

d_call: NA
j_call: TRBJ1-2
clone_size: NA
v_call: TRBV20-1
cdr3_length: 14
cdr3_aa: CSARDQQRGYGCTF
cdr3_nt: TGCAGTGCTAGAGATCAACAAAGAGGCTATGGCTGCACCTTC

d_call: NA
j_call: TRBJ2-2
clone_size: NA
v_call: TRBV28
cdr3_length: 14
cdr3_aa: CASSPGGYTGQLFF
cdr3_nt: TGTGCCAGCAGCCCCGGGGGCTACACCGGGCAGCTGTTTTTT

d_call: NA
j_call: TRBJ2-5
clone_size: many
v_call: TRBV28
cdr3_length: 13
cdr3_aa: CASSLPGAETQYF
cdr3_nt: TGTGCCAGCAGTTTGCCAGGGGCAGAGACCCAGTACTTC

d_call: NA
j_call: TRBJ2-3
clone_size: NA
v_call: TRBV12-3/TRBV12-4
cdr3_length: 14
cdr3_aa: CASSGVGSTDTQYF
cdr3_nt: TGTGCCAGCAGTGGCGTAGGTAGCACAGATACGCAGTATTTT

d_call: NA
j_call: TRBJ2-7
clone_size: NA
v_call: TRBV6-6
cdr3_length: 13
cdr3_aa: CASSYGVAYEQYF
cdr3_nt: TGTGCCAGCAGTTACGGGGTAGCCTACGAGCAGTACTTC

d_call: NA
j_call: TRBJ1-3
clone_size: many
v_call: TRBV4-1
cdr3_length: 20
cdr3_aa: CASSLRTASSFTSSGNTIYF
cdr3_nt: TGCGCCAGCAGCCTCAGGACGGCAAGCAGTTTTACCTCCTCTGGAAACACCATATATTTT

d_call: TRBD1
j_call: TRBJ2-5
clone_size: NA
v_call: TRBV29-1
cdr3_length: 13
cdr3_aa: CSVSTGVGETQYF
cdr3_nt: TGCAGCGTCTCGACAGGGGTCGGAGAGACCCAGTACTTC

d_call: NA
j_call: TRBJ2-3
clone_size: many
v_call: TRBV7-2
cdr3_length: 15
cdr3_aa: CASSTGLLRGDTQYF
cdr3_nt: TGTGCCAGCAGCACCGGACTCCTCAGAGGAGATACGCAGTATTTT

d_call: NA
j_call: TRBJ1-1
clone_size: NA
v_call: TRBV3-1
cdr3_length: 16
cdr3_aa: CASSLLGAGSATEAFF
cdr3_nt: TGTGCCAGCAGCCTTCTAGGGGCGGGGTCTGCCACTGAAGCTTTCTTT

d_call: NA
j_call: TRBJ1-2
clone_size: NA
v_call: TRBV15
cdr3_length: 14
cdr3_aa: CATSRDLTGYGYTF
cdr3_nt: TGTGCCACCAGCAGAGATCTCACCGGATATGGCTACACCTTC

d_call: TRBD1
j_call: TRBJ2-7
clone_size: few
v_call: TRBV3-1
cdr3_length: 16
cdr3_aa: CASSQDYSRGYDEQYF
cdr3_nt: TGTGCCAGCAGCCAAGATTACAGCAGGGGGTATGACGAGCAGTACTTC

d_call: NA
j_call: TRBJ2-1
clone_size: NA
v_call: TRBV19
cdr3_length: 12
cdr3_aa: CASSHGRAEQFF
cdr3_nt: TGTGCCAGTAGCCACGGAAGGGCTGAGCAGTTCTTC

d_call: TRBD1
j_call: TRBJ1-1
clone_size: many
v_call: TRBV15
cdr3_length: 15
cdr3_aa: CATSRDIGGYTEAFF
cdr3_nt: TGTGCCACCAGCAGAGATATAGGGGGCTACACTGAAGCTTTCTTT

d_call: NA
j_call: TRBJ2-7
clone_size: NA
v_call: TRBV28
cdr3_length: 14
cdr3_aa: CASTSPWEAYEQYF
cdr3_nt: TGTGCCAGCACCAGCCCCTGGGAGGCCTACGAGCAGTACTTC

d_call: NA
j_call: TRBJ2-2
clone_size: NA
v_call: TRBV28
cdr3_length: 13
cdr3_aa: CASSIDPSVELFF
cdr3_nt: TGTGCCAGCAGTATCGACCCCTCTGTGGAGCTGTTTTTT

d_call: NA
j_call: TRBJ1-1
clone_size: few
v_call: TRBV4-1
cdr3_length: 15
cdr3_aa: CASSQVIQGNTEAFF
cdr3_nt: TGCGCCAGCAGCCAAGTTATACAGGGGAACACTGAAGCTTTCTTT

d_call: TRBD2
j_call: TRBJ2-1
clone_size: NA
v_call: TRBV14
cdr3_length: 15
cdr3_aa: CASSPLAGPCNEQFF
cdr3_nt: TGTGCCAGCAGCCCCCTAGCGGGACCTTGCAATGAGCAGTTCTTC

d_call: NA
j_call: TRBJ2-3
clone_size: NA
v_call: TRBV9
cdr3_length: 16
cdr3_aa: CASSKVARGSTDTQYF
cdr3_nt: TGTGCCAGCAGCAAGGTGGCTAGAGGGAGTACAGATACGCAGTATTTT

d_call: NA
j_call: TRBJ1-1
clone_size: many
v_call: TRBV6-1
cdr3_length: 15
cdr3_aa: CASIPERGRHFEAFF
cdr3_nt: TGTGCCAGCATCCCGGAGAGGGGGAGACATTTTGAAGCTTTCTTT

d_call: NA
j_call: TRBJ2-7
clone_size: NA
v_call: TRBV5-1
cdr3_length: 14
cdr3_aa: CASSFGREKYEQYF
cdr3_nt: TGCGCCAGCAGCTTCGGAAGGGAGAAATACGAGCAGTACTTC

d_call: NA
j_call: TRBJ1-4
clone_size: NA
v_call: TRBV6-2/TRBV6-3
cdr3_length: 15
cdr3_aa: CASGPAWVANEKLFF
cdr3_nt: TGTGCCAGCGGCCCAGCGTGGGTTGCTAATGAAAAACTGTTTTTT

d_call: TRBD1
j_call: TRBJ1-5
clone_size: few
v_call: TRBV14
cdr3_length: 16
cdr3_aa: CASSQERQGGNQPQHF
cdr3_nt: TGTGCCAGCAGCCAAGAGAGACAGGGGGGCAATCAGCCCCAGCATTTT

d_call: NA
j_call: TRBJ1-1
clone_size: NA
v_call: TRBV6-1
cdr3_length: 13
cdr3_aa: CAISAQADTEAFF
cdr3_nt: TGTGCCATCAGTGCCCAGGCTGACACTGAAGCTTTCTTT

d_call: NA
j_call: TRBJ1-3
clone_size: NA
v_call: TRBV12-3/TRBV12-4
cdr3_length: 13
cdr3_aa: CASSLMSGNTIYF
cdr3_nt: TGTGCCAGCAGTTTAATGTCGGGGAACACCATATATTTT